This paragraph covers one T cell receptor beta chain sequence. The sample comes from a study of CD8+ T cells in alopecia areata. Overall study: Twice a day, 5 to 10 mg of oral tofacitinib was administered to treated patients.

RNA extraction was followed by reverse transcription into cDNA, which acted as the sequencing template. Profiled with immunoSEQ multiplex PCR; TCRdb holds only in-frame clones, not every one. The table lists about 200,000 clones, 58% of them singletons, with about 5% in the top ten. The sample's treatment: oral pan-JAK inhibitor, 5-10 mg twice daily. Punch biopsies of lesional scalp, plus peripheral blood, were taken from alopecia areata patients. The CDR3 is 12 residues long. The germline V and J ends were trimmed by 8 bases and 3 bases, with 11 bases remaining between them. Germline V gives CDR1 MGHDK, CDR2 SYGVNS.

This chain joins TRBV25-1 and TRBJ2-7; D possibly corresponds to TRBD1 (6 bases). The origin of this receptor is a human donor with alopecia areata. The specimen comprised CD4+ T cells sorted from blood, sampled at week 24, from a patient treated with tofacitinib. CDR3 protein: CASSSTGYEQYF. The CDR3 DNA reads TGTGCCAGCTCCTCGACAGGCTACGAGCAGTACTTC.